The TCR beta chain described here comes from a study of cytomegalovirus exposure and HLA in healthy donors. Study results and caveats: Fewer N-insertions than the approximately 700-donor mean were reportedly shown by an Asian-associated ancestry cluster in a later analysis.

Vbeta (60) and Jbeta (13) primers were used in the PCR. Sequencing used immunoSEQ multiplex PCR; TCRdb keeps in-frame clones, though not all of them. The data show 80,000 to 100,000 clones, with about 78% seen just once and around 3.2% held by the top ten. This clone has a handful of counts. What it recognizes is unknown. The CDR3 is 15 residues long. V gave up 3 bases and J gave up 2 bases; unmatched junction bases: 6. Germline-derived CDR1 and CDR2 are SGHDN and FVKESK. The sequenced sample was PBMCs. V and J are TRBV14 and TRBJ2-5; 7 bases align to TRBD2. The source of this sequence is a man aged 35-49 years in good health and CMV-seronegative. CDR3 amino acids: CASSHLGDYQETQYF. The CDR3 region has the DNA TGTGCCAGCAGCCATCTAGGGGACTATCAAGAGACCCAGTACTTC.